The entry below describes one TCR beta chain. Its antigen is undetermined. V lost 0 bases and J lost 6, with 9 bases in between. The CDR3 spans 13 residues. Germline values: CDR1 ENHRY, CDR2 SYGVKD. This sample was included in a study of OX40 agonist ivuxolimab in advanced cancers. Study in general: Of mixed ages from roughly 23 to 80 and averaging 60 years, the group was 65% to 85% male.

Blood specimens came from baseline, cycle 4 day 1, and cycle 7 day 1. Findings of the study overall: Clonal expansion from baseline to week 6 occurred in both CD4+ and CD8+ T cells. Fewer expanded clones were found on average in CD4+ than in CD8+ T cells.

Generated by immunoSEQ multiplex PCR, the TCRdb table keeps only in-frame clones and is missing some. The table has some 57,000 clones, more than 65% seen once. The origin of this receptor is an adult with an advanced solid tumor such as melanoma, head and neck, liver or kidney cancer. V gene TRBV10-3 combines with J gene TRBJ2-7, with no clear D. Sequences were derived from CD4+ or CD8+ T cells sorted from blood, sampled in a trial of the OX40 agonist ivuxolimab. The CDR3 loop is CAISESLGSEQYF. The DNA for the CDR3 is TGTGCCATCAGTGAGTCATTGGGATCCGAGCAGTACTTC.